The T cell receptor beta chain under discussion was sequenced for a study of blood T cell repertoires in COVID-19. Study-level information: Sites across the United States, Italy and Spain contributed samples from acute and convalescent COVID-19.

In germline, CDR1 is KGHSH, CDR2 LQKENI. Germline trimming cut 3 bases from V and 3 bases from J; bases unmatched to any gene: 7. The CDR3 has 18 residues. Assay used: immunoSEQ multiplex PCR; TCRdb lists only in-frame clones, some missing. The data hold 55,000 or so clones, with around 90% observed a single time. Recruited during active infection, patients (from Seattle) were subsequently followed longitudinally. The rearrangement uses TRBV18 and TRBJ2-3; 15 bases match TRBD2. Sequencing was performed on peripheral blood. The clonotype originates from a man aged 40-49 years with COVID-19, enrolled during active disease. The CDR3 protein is CASSPWTSGGARTDTQYF. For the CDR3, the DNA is TGTGCCAGCTCACCTTGGACTAGCGGGGGGGCTCGGACAGATACGCAGTATTTT.